This T cell receptor (beta chain) was profiled in a study of cytomegalovirus exposure and HLA in healthy donors. As for the study in general: The same platform as the 500 to 700 first-cohort repertoires was used for the 95 to 150 validation repertoires, a later analysis reported.

Worth noting for this clone: Its specificity is unknown.

TCRdb keeps only in-frame clones here, not all; method: immunoSEQ multiplex PCR. The table lists 200,000 to 300,000 clones, approximately 86% of them singletons. In germline, CDR1 is LNHDA, CDR2 SQIVND (reference sequence). The CDR3 spans 14 residues. Trimming took 5 bases from V and 3 from J, leaving 11 bases between them. General study points: The authors listed 150 to 200 TCR beta chains as cytomegalovirus-associated. Three CMV-associated chains were confirmed in vitro to be specific for CMV antigens.

Sequencing was carried out using PBMCs. The chain joins TRBV19 to TRBJ1-5; tentatively, D is TRBD1 (6 bases). This TCR was recovered from a woman in her twenties or thirties in good health and CMV-seropositive. The CDR3 reads CASSQSGVNQPQHF. The CDR3 DNA is TGTGCCAGTAGTCAGTCAGGGGTCAATCAGCCCCAGCATTTT.